This T cell receptor (beta chain) was sequenced during a study of Graves' ophthalmopathy and Graves' hyperthyroidism. Study background: Sampling took place at initial diagnosis, with peripheral blood obtained before any treatment.

Findings and caveats of the study: Blood shared most expanded thyroid clonotypes above 0.001 frequency.

This CDR3 region has 10 residues. V lost 7 bases and J lost 7, with 10 bases in between. From germline, CDR1 is DFQATT and CDR2 SNEGSKA (reference sequence). Amplification from RNA transcripts yielded the TCR beta CDR3 regions. An initial RT-PCR round employing HTBI primers preceded a second-round multiplex PCR. TCRdb itself ran the multiplex PCR reads through MiXCR, one entry per CDR3 protein. The sample holds 200,000 to 250,000 distinct CDR3 sequences, over 25% seen once. In its sample, this clonotype was seen many times. Its antigen remains unknown. V gene TRBV20-1 combines with J gene TRBJ2-5; no clear D. Sequences were obtained from peripheral blood. The receptor was derived from a man aged 45-65 years with Graves' ophthalmopathy. This CDR3 is CSVQDRTQYF. CDR3 coding DNA: TGCAGTGTCCAGGACCGGACCCAGTACTTC.